This record looks at one T cell receptor beta chain sequence and its context. No antigen is known for it. The read is 3 residues too short to cover the CDR3 end, so that end is filled in from the germline J gene. The protocol was immunoSEQ multiplex PCR, while the TCRdb copy is restricted to in-frame clones and leaves out a portion. The data show around 19,000 clones, none appearing only once, with under 3% held by the ten largest. The source of the sample is a study of T cell clonality in common variable immunodeficiency. Study outcomes and limitations: Reportedly, TCR beta sequences from common variable immunodeficiency showed fewer deletions and N-nucleotide insertions.

Trimming removed 5 bases at V and 5 bases at J, with 16 bases between. The germline gives CDR1 SGHAT, CDR2 FQNNGV. The CDR3 contains 14 residues. The sequencing sample was made of peripheral blood mononuclear cells. The genes are TRBV11-2 and TRBJ2-7; possible D gene TRBD2, 6 bases. This TCR was recovered from a human donor with common variable immunodeficiency. CDR3 DNA, as far as it was read: TGTGCCAGCAGCCCTAGCGTGAGTAGGAACGAG. Encoded protein: CASSPSVSRNE. The whole CDR3 sequence is CASSPSVSRNEQYF.